One and the same sample provided the 11 T cell receptor beta chains below, sequenced in a study of T cell responses to AZD1222 COVID-19 vaccine (dated by TCRdb to the early 2020s). The library came from the immunoSEQ multiplex PCR assay. The table was pulled from immuneACCESS by TCRdb, which kept in-frame rearrangements only. Such tables lose some clones; where checked, under half of the loss comes from unresolved V genes, and the rest has no known cause. The sample table shows 100,000 to 150,000 clones, and 85% to 90% are seen once. The biggest ten clones account for around 22% of the sample. The time point label for this specimen denotes: baseline before first vaccination. The sequenced sample was peripheral blood, obtained on day 0 of AZD1222 vaccination. The receptor set was obtained from an adult in good health.

This clone was counted only a few times. The chain links TRBV7-2 to TRBJ2-7, with 10 positions matching TRBD2. Germline values: CDR1 SGHTA, CDR2 FQGNSA. The length of the CDR3 is 15 residues. The V gene end was trimmed by 5 bases and the J gene end by 5 bases; junction bases not matched to a gene: 9. The CDR3 DNA follows: TGTGCCAGCAGCCTTAGCGGGGGGACTCTCCACGAGCAGTACTTC. Translated: CASSLSGGTLHEQYF. Drawing the rest from reference TRBV7-2 and TRBJ2-7, the complete variable domain is GAGVSQSPSNKVTEKGKDVELRCDPISGHTALYWYRQSLGQGLEFLIYFQGNSAPDKSGLPSDRFSAERTGGSVSTLTIQRTQQEDSAVYLCASSLSGGTLHEQYFGPGTRLTVT.

This chain connects TRBV6-5 to TRBJ1-4; 7 positions match TRBD1. The CDR3 sequence is 15 residues long. The ends lost 5 bases at V and 5 bases at J; junction bases unmatched: 8. Germline V gives CDR1 MNHEY, CDR2 SVGAGI. CDR3 in amino acids: CASSTGEVLNEKLFF. In nucleotides, the CDR3 is TGTGCCAGCAGTACAGGGGAGGTTTTGAATGAAAAACTGTTTTTT.

The chain uses TRBV19 and TRBJ1-2, with D unclear. The CDR3 length is 13 residues. In germline, CDR1 is LNHDA, CDR2 SQIVND (reference sequence). V dropped 3 bases and J dropped 4 bases, with 9 bases sitting between them. The CDR3 loop is CASSISGVYGYTF. The CDR3, as DNA: TGTGCCAGTAGTATTAGTGGTGTCTATGGCTACACCTTC.

V and J are TRBV7-6 and TRBJ1-1; the match to TRBD1 covers 10 bases. V lost 4 bases and J lost 2; bases outside the gene matches: 4. The CDR3 extends over 15 amino acids. Germline values: CDR1 SGHVS, CDR2 FNYEAQ. The CDR3 spells CASSYGQGVNTEAFF. The CDR3 coding sequence is TGTGCCAGCAGCTACGGACAGGGGGTAAACACTGAAGCTTTCTTT. Looking up the rest from reference TRBV7-6 and TRBJ1-1 gives the full variable domain: GAGVSQSPRYKVTKRGQDVALRCDPISGHVSLYWYRQALGQGPEFLTYFNYEAQQDKSGLPNDRFSAERPEGSISTLTIQRTEQRDSAMYRCASSYGQGVNTEAFFGQGTRLTVV.

The rearrangement joins TRBV7-2 to TRBJ1-5; D is ambiguous. Germline V gene data show CDR1 as SGHTA and CDR2 as FQGNSA. The CDR3 has 14 residues. V dropped 3 bases and J dropped 5 bases, with 11 bases sitting between them. DNA for the CDR3: TGTGCCAGCAGCTTGGGCGGTCCTTATCAGCCCCAGCATTTT. It is translated as CASSLGGPYQPQHF.

The chain joins TRBV4-1 to TRBJ1-4, with 10 nucleotides matching TRBD1. The CDR3 extends over 15 amino acids. Germline CDR1 is MGHRA and CDR2 is YSYEKL. The junction had 7 bases not matched to a gene; V was cut back by 2 bases and J by 10 bases. The CDR3 DNA reads TGCGCCAGCAGCCAACCCGGGACAGGGGAGGCAAAACTGTTTTTT. Translating it yields CASSQPGTGEAKLFF.

J is TRBJ1-3 and V is TRBV19; D call uncertain. The CDR3 runs 14 residues. Germline V gives CDR1 LNHDA, CDR2 SQIVND (reference sequence). Trimming took 9 bases from V and 0 from J, leaving 12 bases between them. The CDR3 protein is CASYPHGSGNTIYF. As DNA, the CDR3 is TGTGCCAGCTACCCCCACGGCTCTGGAAACACCATATATTTT.

The J gene is TRBJ1-6, the V gene TRBV4-3, with D tentatively TRBD1 (5 bases). V gave up 4 bases and J gave up 0 bases, with 10 bases separating them. Germline assignment: CDR1 LGHNA and CDR2 YSLEER. This CDR3 spans 16 amino acids. The CDR3 loop is CASSRDGSSYNSPLHF. The CDR3 bases are TGCGCCAGCAGCCGGGACGGAAGCTCCTATAATTCACCCCTCCACTTT.

V and J are TRBV28 and TRBJ2-7; maybe TRBD1 (5 bases). Germline V CDR1 and CDR2: MDHEN, SYDVKM. V gave up 7 bases and J gave up 0 bases, with 16 bases separating them. The CDR3 length is 15 residues. Here the CDR3 reads CASIKRGYPSYEQYF. Here the CDR3 DNA reads TGTGCCAGCATTAAAAGGGGATATCCCTCCTACGAGCAGTACTTC. Based on the CDR3 plus reference TRBV28 and TRBJ2-7, the full variable domain is DVKVTQSSRYLVKRTGEKVFLECVQDMDHENMFWYRQDPGLGLRLIYFSYDVKMKEKGDIPEGYSVSREKKERFSLILESASTNQTSMYLCASIKRGYPSYEQYFGPGTRLTVT.

Worth noting for this clone: The sample holds other DNA sequences that translate to the same CDR3. This chain links TRBV12-3 or TRBV12-4 with TRBJ2-7; D remains unclear. Trimming took off 3 bases at V and 2 bases at J, with 5 bases between the two ends. This CDR3 spans 12 amino acids. The CDR3 DNA sequence: TGTGCCAGCAGTTTGGCCACCTACGAGCAGTACTTC. This codes for CASSLATYEQYF.

The chain recombines TRBV7-2 with TRBJ2-7; 10 bases agree with TRBD2. V lost 1 base to trimming and J lost 0 bases; unmatched junction nucleotides: 12. Germline CDR1 SGHTA, CDR2 FQGNSA. CDR3 size: 19 residues. As DNA, the CDR3 is TGTGCCAGCAGCTTAGTTGGGTCTAGCGGGGGTTACAGCTCCTACGAGCAGTACTTC. It specifies CASSLVGSSGGYSSYEQYF.